This is a list of T cell receptor beta chains from one sample in a study of graft-versus-host responses after intestinal transplantation. Their target antigens are unknown. Here immunoSEQ multiplex PCR was the method, and the copy in TCRdb shows in-frame clones only, minus some. The data hold approximately 92,000 clones, with 90% to 95% observed a single time. The sequencing here drew on unstimulated CD8+ T cells sorted from spleen or lymph node cells, taken before intestinal transplant. These receptors came from a human donor who received an intestinal transplant. The CDR3 runs from the conserved cysteine through the conserved F or W. The D gene is left open where the match is weak. Some rows have no size entry. The others give once, few or many, or a class for an expanded clone.

- | - | TRBJ1-4 | 15 | TRBV7-2 | CASSFIGYHIEKLFF
- | - | TRBJ1-5 | 14 | TRBV6-5 | CASRPQYSNQPQHF
- | - | TRBJ2-4 | 19 | TRBV5-5 | CASSYPAQGTDLAKNIQYF
- | - | TRBJ2-3 | 15 | TRBV6-1 | CASSEPGLASDTQYF
- | - | TRBJ1-2 | 13 | TRBV7-6 | CASSLAAYYGYTF
few | TRBD1 | TRBJ2-7 | 15 | TRBV6-1 | CASKPGTAGPYEQYF
- | - | TRBJ1-5 | 15 | TRBV5-1 | CASRPGTPKNQPQHF
- | TRBD1 | TRBJ2-1 | 15 | TRBV27 | CASSSWRQGAGEQFF
few | - | TRBJ2-1 | 8 | TRBV19 | CASSEQFF
- | TRBD1 | TRBJ2-5 | 11 | TRBV5-6 | CASSLAGQGHF
- | - | TRBJ1-1 | 16 | TRBV28 | CASSTPTGPRVAEAFF
once | TRBD2 | TRBJ2-2 | 15 | TRBV6-6 | CASSRSGGMTGELFF
- | TRBD2 | TRBJ2-5 | 16 | TRBV25-1 | CASSGGTSGRKETQYF
- | - | TRBJ2-4 | 17 | TRBV2 | CASRGVLARGSKNIQYF
- | - | TRBJ2-7 | 14 | TRBV6-5 | CASSQPDRSYEQYF
- | TRBD1 | - | 15 | TRBV11-2 | CASSFRQGYKDEQYF
- | - | TRBJ2-1 | 12 | TRBV18 | CASSPQGDEQFF
- | TRBD1 | TRBJ1-6 | 15 | TRBV4-1 | CASATGWEFSSSLHF
- | - | TRBJ1-3 | 17 | TRBV11-3 | CASSFGGQMFSGNTIYF